The 4 T cell receptor beta chains presented below share a single source sample, sequenced in a study of cytomegalovirus exposure and HLA in healthy donors. With 60 Vbeta and 13 Jbeta primers, the PCR was carried out. Sequencing was performed with immunoSEQ multiplex PCR; in TCRdb, only in-frame clones are kept and a portion is missing. The sample includes about 90,000 clones, over 55% of them seen just once. Sequenced input: PBMCs. The receptors stem from a woman between 50 and 59 years old in good health and CMV-seropositive.

A single count supports this clone. The rearrangement uses TRBV27 and TRBJ1-5; D is unresolved. CDR1 is MNHEY and CDR2 is SMNVEV in the germline V gene (reference sequence). V shed 2 bases and J shed 0 bases, with 8 bases lying between them. The CDR3 is 15 amino acids. The CDR3 DNA reads TGTGCCAGCAGTTTAGACTTCTATAGCAATCAGCCCCAGCATTTT. Amino acid sequence: CASSLDFYSNQPQHF.

The V call is TRBV7-9, the J call TRBJ2-5, with D possibly being TRBD1 (5 bases). The ends were cut back, 5 bases at V and 4 bases at J, with 14 bases in the middle. Germline V gene sequence: CDR1 SEHNR, CDR2 FQNEAQ (reference sequence). This CDR3 comprises 14 residues. CDR3 DNA: TGTGCCAGCAGCGCCCAGGGCTACCCAGAGACCCAGTACTTC. Amino acid sequence: CASSAQGYPETQYF. The full variable domain, with the rest looked up from reference TRBV7-9 and TRBJ2-5, is DTGVSQNPRHKITKRGQNVTFRCDPISEHNRLYWYRQTLGQGPEFLTYFQNEAQLEKSRLLSDRFSAERPKGSFSTLEIQRTEQGDSAMYLCASSAQGYPETQYFGPGTRLLVL.

A few counts support this clone. J is TRBJ1-3 and V is TRBV5-5; 9 nucleotides agree with TRBD1. This CDR3 is 16 amino acids long. Trimming removed 0 bases from V and 5 bases from J; junction bases left unmatched: 6. CDR1 and CDR2 from the germline V gene are SGHKS and YYEKEE (reference sequence). The CDR3 DNA reads TGTGCCAGCAGCTTGGATGGACAGGGGTATCGAAACACCATATATTTT. Translation: CASSLDGQGYRNTIYF. The complete variable domain, with remaining parts taken from reference TRBV5-5 and TRBJ1-3, reads DAGVTQSPTHLIKTRGQQVTLRCSPISGHKSVSWYQQVLGQGPQFIFQYYEKEERGRGNFPDRFSARQFPNYSSELNVNALLLGDSALYLCASSLDGQGYRNTIYFGEGSWLTVV.

The CDR3 nucleotides are TGTGCCAGCAGAGCGGGAGATAATGAAAAACTGTTTTTT. Translating gives CASRAGDNEKLFF. This sequence joins TRBV6-5 and TRBJ1-4, with D unresolved. Trimming stripped 6 bases from V and 4 bases from J, with 9 bases between. Germline V gene data show CDR1 as MNHEY and CDR2 as SVGAGI. The CDR3 is 13 residues long.